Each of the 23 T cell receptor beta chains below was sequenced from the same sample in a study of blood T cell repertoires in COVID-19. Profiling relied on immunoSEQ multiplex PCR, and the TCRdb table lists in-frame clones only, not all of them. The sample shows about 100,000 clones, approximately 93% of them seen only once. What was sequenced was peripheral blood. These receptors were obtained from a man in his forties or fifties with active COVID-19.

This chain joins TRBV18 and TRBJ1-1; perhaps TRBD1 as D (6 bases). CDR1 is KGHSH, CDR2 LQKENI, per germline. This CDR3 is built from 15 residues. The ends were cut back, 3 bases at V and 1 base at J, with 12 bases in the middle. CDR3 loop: CASSPRGGGNTEAFF. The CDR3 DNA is TGTGCCAGCTCACCCAGGGGAGGGGGGAACACTGAAGCTTTCTTT.

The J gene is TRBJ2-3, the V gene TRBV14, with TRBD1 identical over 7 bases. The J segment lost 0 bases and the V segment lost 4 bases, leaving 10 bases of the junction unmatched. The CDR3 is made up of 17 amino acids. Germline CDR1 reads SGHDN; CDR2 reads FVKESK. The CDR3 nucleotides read TGTGCCAGCAGCCCCGACAGGGTGGGTACGAGCACAGATACGCAGTATTTT. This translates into CASSPDRVGTSTDTQYF. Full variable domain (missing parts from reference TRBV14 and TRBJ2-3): EAGVTQFPSHSVIEKGQTVTLRCDPISGHDNLYWYRRVMGKEIKFLLHFVKESKQDESGMPNNRFLAERTGGTYSTLKVQPAELEDSGVYFCASSPDRVGTSTDTQYFGPGTRLTVL.

The CDR3 sequence is CASSYQSEAFF. In DNA, the CDR3 is TGCGCCAGCAGCTATCAGTCCGAAGCTTTCTTT. This chain connects TRBV4-1 to TRBJ1-1; D uncertain. Germline-derived CDR1 and CDR2 are MGHRA and YSYEKL. The CDR3 length is 11 residues. Trimming shortened V by 5 bases and J by 8 bases, and 9 bases separated the two germline ends.

The chain's CDR3 is CASSDPGQATGLFYEQYF. The CDR3 bases are TGTGCCAGCAGTGACCCGGGACAGGCAACGGGACTTTTCTACGAGCAGTACTTC. The chain has TRBV2 and TRBJ2-7, with TRBD1 matching over 8 bases. The germline CDR1 and CDR2 sequences are SNHLY and FYNNEI. The trim removed 3 bases at V and 3 bases at J, leaving 16 bases unmatched. There are 18 residues in the CDR3.

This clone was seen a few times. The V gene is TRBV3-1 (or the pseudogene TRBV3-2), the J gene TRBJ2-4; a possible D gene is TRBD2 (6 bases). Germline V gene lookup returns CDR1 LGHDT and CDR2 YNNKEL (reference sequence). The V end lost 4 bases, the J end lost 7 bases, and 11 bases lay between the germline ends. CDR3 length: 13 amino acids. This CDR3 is CASSRSGRNIQYF. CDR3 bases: TGTGCCAGCAGCCGGAGCGGGCGGAACATTCAGTACTTC.

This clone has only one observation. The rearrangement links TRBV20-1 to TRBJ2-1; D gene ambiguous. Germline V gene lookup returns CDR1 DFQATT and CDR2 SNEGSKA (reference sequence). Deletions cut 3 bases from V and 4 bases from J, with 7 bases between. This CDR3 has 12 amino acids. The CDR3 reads CSASDLYNEQFF. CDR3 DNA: TGCAGTGCTAGTGATCTTTACAATGAGCAGTTCTTC.

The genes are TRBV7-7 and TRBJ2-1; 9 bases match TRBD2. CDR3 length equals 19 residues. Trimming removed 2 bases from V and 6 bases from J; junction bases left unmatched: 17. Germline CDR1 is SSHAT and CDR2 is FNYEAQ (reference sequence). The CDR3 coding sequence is TGTGCCAGCAGCTTAAGGCCCCGAAATATAGCGGGAGAAGTCAATGAGCAGTTCTTC. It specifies CASSLRPRNIAGEVNEQFF. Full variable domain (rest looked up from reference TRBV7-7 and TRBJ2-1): GAGVSQSPRYKVTKRGQDVTLRCDPISSHATLYWYQQALGQGPEFLTYFNYEAQPDKSGLPSDRFSAERPEGSISTLTIQRTEQRDSAMYRCASSLRPRNIAGEVNEQFFGPGTRLTVL.

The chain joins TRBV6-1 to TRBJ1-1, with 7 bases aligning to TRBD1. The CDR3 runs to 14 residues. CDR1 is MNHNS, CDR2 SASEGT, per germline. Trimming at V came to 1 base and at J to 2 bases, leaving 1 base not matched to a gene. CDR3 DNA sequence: TGTGCCAGCAGTGAAGGGACAGGTAACACTGAAGCTTTCTTT. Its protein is CASSEGTGNTEAFF.

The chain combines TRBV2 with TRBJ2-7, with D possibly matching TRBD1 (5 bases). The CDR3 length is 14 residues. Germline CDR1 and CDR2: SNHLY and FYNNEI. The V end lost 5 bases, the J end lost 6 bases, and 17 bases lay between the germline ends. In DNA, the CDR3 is TGTGCCAGCAGTCGAGCTCAGGGTGTAGGCGAGCAGTACGTC. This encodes CASSRAQGVGEQYV.

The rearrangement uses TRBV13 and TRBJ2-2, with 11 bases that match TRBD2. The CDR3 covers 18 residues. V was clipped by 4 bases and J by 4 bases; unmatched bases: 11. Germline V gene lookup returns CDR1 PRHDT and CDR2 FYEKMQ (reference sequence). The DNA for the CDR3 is TGTGCCAGCAGCTCCCCCCCACTAGCGGGAGTGGGCACCGGGGAGCTGTTTTTT. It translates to CASSSPPLAGVGTGELFF.

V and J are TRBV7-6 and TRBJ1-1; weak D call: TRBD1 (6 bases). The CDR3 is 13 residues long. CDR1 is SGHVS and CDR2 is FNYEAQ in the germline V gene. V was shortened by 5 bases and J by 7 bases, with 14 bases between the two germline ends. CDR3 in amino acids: CASSSGQRGEAFF. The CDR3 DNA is TGTGCCAGCAGCAGCGGACAGCGAGGTGAAGCTTTCTTT.

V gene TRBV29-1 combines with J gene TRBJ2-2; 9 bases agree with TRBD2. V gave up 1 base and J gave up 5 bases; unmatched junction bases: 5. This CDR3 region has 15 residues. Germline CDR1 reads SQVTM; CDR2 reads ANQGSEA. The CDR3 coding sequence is TGCAGCGTTGAAGGGCGGGGGGGCGAAACCGGGGAGCTGTTTTTT. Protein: CSVEGRGGETGELFF.

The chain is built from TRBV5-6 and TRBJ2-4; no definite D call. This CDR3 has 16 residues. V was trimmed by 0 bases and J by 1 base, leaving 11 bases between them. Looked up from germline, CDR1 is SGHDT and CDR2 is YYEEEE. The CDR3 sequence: CASSLVSQIAKNIQYF. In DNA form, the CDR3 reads TGTGCCAGCAGCTTGGTTTCGCAGATTGCCAAAAACATTCAGTACTTC.

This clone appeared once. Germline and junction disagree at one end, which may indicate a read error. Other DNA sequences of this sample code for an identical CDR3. The CDR3 DNA is TGTGCCAGCAGCTTAGGTCTGGACAGAGGCTATACCTTC. The encoded protein is CASSLGLDRGYTF. The V and J genes are TRBV11-2 and TRBJ1-2, with a possible D match to TRBD1 (6 bases). The CDR3 has 13 residues. Germline loops: CDR1 SGHAT, CDR2 FQNNGV. The full variable domain, in which reference TRBV11-2 and TRBJ1-2 provide the parts outside the CDR3, is EAGVAQSPRYKIIEKRQSVAFWCNPISGHATLYWYQQILGQGPKLLIQFQNNGVVDDSQLPKDRFSAERLKGVDSTLKIQPAKLEDSAVYLCASSLGLDRGYTFGSGTRLTVV.

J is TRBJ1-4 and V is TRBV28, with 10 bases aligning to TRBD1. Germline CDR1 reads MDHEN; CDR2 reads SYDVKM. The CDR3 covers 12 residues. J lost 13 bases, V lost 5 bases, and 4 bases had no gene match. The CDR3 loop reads CASSDRDRGLFF. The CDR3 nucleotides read TGTGCCAGCAGTGACCGGGACAGGGGACTGTTTTTT.

The CDR3 protein is CAWSVLGGGYTF. The DNA of the CDR3 is TGTGCCTGGAGTGTACTCGGGGGTGGCTACACCTTC. This chain links TRBV30 with TRBJ1-2, with TRBD1 as a possible D gene (5 bases). Between the trimmed V and J ends, which lost 0 bases and 7 bases, there was a span of 9 bases. The CDR3 covers 12 residues. Germline V gene data show CDR1 as GTSNPN and CDR2 as SVGIG (reference sequence).

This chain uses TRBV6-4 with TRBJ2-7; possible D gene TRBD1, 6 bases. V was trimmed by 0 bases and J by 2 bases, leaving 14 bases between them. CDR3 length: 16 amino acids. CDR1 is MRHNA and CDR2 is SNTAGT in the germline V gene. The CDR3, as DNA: TGTGCCAGCAGTGACTCTTGGCAGGGGTCTACCTACGAGCAGTACGTC. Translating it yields CASSDSWQGSTYEQYV.

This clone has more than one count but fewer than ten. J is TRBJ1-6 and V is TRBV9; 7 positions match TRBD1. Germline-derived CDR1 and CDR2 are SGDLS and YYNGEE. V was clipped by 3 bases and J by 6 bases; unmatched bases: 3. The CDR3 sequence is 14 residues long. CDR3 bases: TGTGCCAGCAGCGCGGGACAGCCTAATTCACCCCTCCACTTT. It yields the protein CASSAGQPNSPLHF.

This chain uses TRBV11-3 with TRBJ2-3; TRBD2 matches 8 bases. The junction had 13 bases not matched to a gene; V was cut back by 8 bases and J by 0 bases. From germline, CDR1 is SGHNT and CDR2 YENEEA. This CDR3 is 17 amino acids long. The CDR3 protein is CASPRGSGMTSTDTQYF. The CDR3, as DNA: TGTGCCAGCCCTCGGGGTAGCGGGATGACTAGCACAGATACGCAGTATTTT.

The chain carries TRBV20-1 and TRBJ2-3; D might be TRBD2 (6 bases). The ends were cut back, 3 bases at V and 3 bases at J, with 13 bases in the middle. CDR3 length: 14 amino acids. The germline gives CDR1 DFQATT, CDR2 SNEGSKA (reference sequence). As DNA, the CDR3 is TGCAGTGCTAGTAGGCGGGATACGACAGATACGCAGTATTTT. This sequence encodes CSASRRDTTDTQYF.

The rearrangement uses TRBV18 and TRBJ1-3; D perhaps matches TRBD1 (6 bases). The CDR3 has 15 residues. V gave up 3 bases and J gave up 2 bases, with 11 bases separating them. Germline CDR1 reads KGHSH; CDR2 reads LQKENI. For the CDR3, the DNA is TGTGCCAGCTCACCGGTCGGGGGGCCTGGAAACACCATATATTTT. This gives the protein CASSPVGGPGNTIYF.

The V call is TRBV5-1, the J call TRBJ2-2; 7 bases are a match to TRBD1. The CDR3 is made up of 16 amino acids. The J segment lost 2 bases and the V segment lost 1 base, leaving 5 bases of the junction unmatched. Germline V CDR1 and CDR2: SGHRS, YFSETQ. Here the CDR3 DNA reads TGCGCCAGCAGCTTGCCCCGGGACAGCAACACCGGGGAGCTGTTTTTT. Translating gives CASSLPRDSNTGELFF.

The chain's CDR3 is CASSQGGNTEAFF. CDR3 in DNA: TGTGCCAGCAGCCAAGGGGGGAACACTGAAGCTTTCTTT. The chain links TRBV7-8 to TRBJ1-1; weak D call: TRBD1 (6 bases). With 5 bases removed from V and 1 base from J, the gap between germline ends came to 8 bases. This CDR3 has 13 amino acids. From germline, CDR1 is SGHVS and CDR2 FQNEAQ.